The sequence of this TCR beta chain was determined in a study of shared clonotypes between healthy human individuals. In the case of this clone: What it binds is unknown.

With 4 bases removed from V and 1 base from J, the gap between germline ends came to 18 bases. Germline V CDR1 and CDR2: SNHLY, FYNNEI. CDR3 length equals 17 residues. General observations from the study: Blood was the only sampled material, and tissue repertoires likely differ.

Naive CD8 isolation took CD45RO-negative cells positively selected for CCR7 and excluded terminally differentiated effector memory CD45RA+ cells. Sequencing used immunoSEQ multiplex PCR; TCRdb keeps in-frame clones, though not all of them. The table has more than 2 million clones, about 94% seen once. The sample consisted of naive CD8+ T cells sorted from blood. The origin of this receptor is a man aged 18-30 years in good health. The chain is built from TRBV2 and TRBJ2-3; D is perhaps TRBD1 (6 bases). In DNA form, the CDR3 reads TGTGCCAGCAGTGGTAGTAGTTGGGGGCCGGGCACAGATACGCAGTATTTT. It encodes CASSGSSWGPGTDTQYF.